This TCR beta chain was recorded in a study of blood T cell repertoires in COVID-19. Study-level information: Collection of acute and convalescent COVID-19 samples took place in the United States, Italy and Spain. PBMCs, B-cell-depleted T cells, or T cells were the source of the cDNA or gDNA that made up the material.

This clone showed up just a few times. This CDR3 spans 15 amino acids. The ends lost 6 bases at V and 7 bases at J; junction bases unmatched: 10. Germline V CDR1 and CDR2: SEHNR, FQNEAQ (reference sequence). Per the original methods: Reference gene primer amplification gave estimated nucleated cell counts. Here immunoSEQ multiplex PCR was the method, and the copy in TCRdb shows in-frame clones only, minus some. V and J calls and clone size follow that table, whereas D and trimming were derived from the DNA. This sample yields over 80,000 clones, of which around 88% are seen a single time; about a sixth belongs to the top ten.

This clonotype originated in a woman in her fifties or sixties with acute or convalescent COVID-19. Sequenced: peripheral blood. The V call is TRBV7-9, the J call TRBJ2-1; 9 nucleotides align to TRBD2. CDR3 residues: CASRPSGAPENEQFF. The CDR3 nucleotides are TGTGCCAGCAGGCCTAGCGGGGCCCCGGAAAATGAGCAGTTCTTC. Filled out from reference TRBV7-9 and TRBJ2-1, the complete variable domain reads DTGVSQNPRHKITKRGQNVTFRCDPISEHNRLYWYRQTLGQGPEFLTYFQNEAQLEKSRLLSDRFSAERPKGSFSTLEIQRTEQGDSAMYLCASRPSGAPENEQFFGPGTRLTVL.